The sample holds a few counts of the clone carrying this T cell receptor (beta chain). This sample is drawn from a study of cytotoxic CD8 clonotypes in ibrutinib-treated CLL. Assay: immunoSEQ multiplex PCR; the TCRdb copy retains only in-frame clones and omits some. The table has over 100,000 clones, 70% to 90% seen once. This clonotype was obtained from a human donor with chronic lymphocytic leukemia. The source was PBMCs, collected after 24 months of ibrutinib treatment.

The DNA for the CDR3 is TGTGCCAGCAGCTTCATCTATGGCTACACCTTC. This gives the protein CASSFIYGYTF. The gene calls are TRBV7-9 and TRBJ1-2; D gene unclear. CDR3 size: 11 residues. V lost 3 bases, J lost 4 bases, and 3 bases lay in between. Germline CDR1 reads SEHNR; CDR2 reads FQNEAQ (reference sequence).